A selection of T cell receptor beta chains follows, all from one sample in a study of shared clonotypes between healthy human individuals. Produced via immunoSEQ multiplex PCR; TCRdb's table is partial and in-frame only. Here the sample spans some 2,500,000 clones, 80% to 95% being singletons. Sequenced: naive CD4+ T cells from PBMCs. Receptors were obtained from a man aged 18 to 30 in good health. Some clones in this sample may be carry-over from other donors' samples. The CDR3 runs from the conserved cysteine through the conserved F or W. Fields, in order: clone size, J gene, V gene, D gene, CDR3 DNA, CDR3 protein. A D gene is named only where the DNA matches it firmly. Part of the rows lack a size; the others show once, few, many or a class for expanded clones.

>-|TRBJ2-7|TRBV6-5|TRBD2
TGTGCCAGCAGCGGGCTAGCGGGTTCCTACGAGCAGTACTTC
CASSGLAGSYEQYF
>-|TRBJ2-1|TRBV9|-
TGTGCCAGCAGCGTTTCCTACAATGAGCAGTTCTTC
CASSVSYNEQFF
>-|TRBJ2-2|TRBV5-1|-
TGCGCCAGCAGCTTGGCCAGTCCCGGGGAGCTGTTTTTT
CASSLASPGELFF
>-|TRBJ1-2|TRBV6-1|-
TGTGCCAGCAGTGAAGAAGGTTTCTATGGCTACACCTTC
CASSEEGFYGYTF
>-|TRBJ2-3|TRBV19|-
TGTGCCAGCCTCCGGGCGCCTTCCACAGATACGCAGTATTTT
CASLRAPSTDTQYF
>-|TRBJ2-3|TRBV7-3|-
TGTGCCAGCAGCCTGACGCTGGGTACGCAGTATTTT
CASSLTLGTQYF
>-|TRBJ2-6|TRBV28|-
TGTGCCAGCAGCTCTTCCTCTGGGGCCAACGTCCTGACTTTC
CASSSSSGANVLTF
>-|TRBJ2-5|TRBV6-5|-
TGTGCCAGCAGTTACCGCCCAGCCCTAGCTGTTGAGACCCAGTACTTC
CASSYRPALAVETQYF
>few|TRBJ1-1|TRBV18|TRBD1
TGTGCCAGCTCCTCAGGGACAGCCCTTGAAGCTTTCTTT
CASSSGTALEAFF
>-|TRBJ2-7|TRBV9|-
TGTGCCAGCAGCGTAGCTGCGGACCCTAGCTCCTACGAGCAGTACTTC
CASSVAADPSSYEQYF
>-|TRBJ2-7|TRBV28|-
TGTGCCAGCGGAGTTTACGAGCAGTACTTC
CASGVYEQYF
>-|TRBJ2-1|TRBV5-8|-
TGTGCCAGCAGCTTGGAGATCTTCGGCGGCAGCCACAATGAGCAGTTCTTC
CASSLEIFGGSHNEQFF
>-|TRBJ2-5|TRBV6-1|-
TGTGCCAGCAGTGGAGGCAGTCAAGAGACCCAGTACTTC
CASSGGSQETQYF
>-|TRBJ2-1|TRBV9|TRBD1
TGTGCCAGCAGCCGAGACAGGGTAGTTTACAATGAGCAGTTCTTC
CASSRDRVVYNEQFF
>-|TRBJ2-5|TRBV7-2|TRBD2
TGTGCCAGCAGCTGGCCGGGACTAGCGGGAGGGGAGACCCAGTACTTC
CASSWPGLAGGETQYF
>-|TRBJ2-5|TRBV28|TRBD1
TGTGCCAGCAGTTTGCCCGACAGGGGAAGTCTGTACTTC
CASSLPDRGSLYF
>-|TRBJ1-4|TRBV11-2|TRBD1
TGTGCCAGCAGCTTGGACAGGGTACGGGAAAAACTGTTTTTT
CASSLDRVREKLFF
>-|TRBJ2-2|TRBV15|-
TGTGCCACCAGCAGAGAGTTGGGGACCGGGGAGCTGTTTTTT
CATSRELGTGELFF
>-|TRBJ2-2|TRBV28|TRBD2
TGTGCCAGCAGTTCTAGCGGGAACACCGGGGAGCTGTTTTTT
CASSSSGNTGELFF
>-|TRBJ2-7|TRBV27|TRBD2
TGTGCCAGCAGTTTATACCCGACTAGCGGCCCCTACGAGCAGTACTTC
CASSLYPTSGPYEQYF
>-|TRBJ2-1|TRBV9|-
TGTGCCAGCAGCGTAGACCCAGCCTACAATGAGCAGTTCTTC
CASSVDPAYNEQFF
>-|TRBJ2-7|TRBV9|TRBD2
TGTGCCAGCAGCGTGGGGTCCGGGACTAGCGGGGCCCTAGTGCCCTACGAGCAGTACTTC
CASSVGSGTSGALVPYEQYF
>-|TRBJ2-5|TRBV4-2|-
TGTGCCAGCAGCCCTGGAGTTAGCGGAGGGGGGGAGACCCAGTACTTC
CASSPGVSGGGETQYF
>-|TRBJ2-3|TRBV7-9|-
TGTGCCAGCAGCCTAGCCATGACCACAGATACGCAGTATTTT
CASSLAMTTDTQYF
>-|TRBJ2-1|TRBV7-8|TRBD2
TGTGCCAGCAGCCCGGGACTAGCGGGGGTACTTGAGCAGTTCTTC
CASSPGLAGVLEQFF
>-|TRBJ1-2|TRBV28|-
TGTGCCAGCAGTTTACGGAACTACTTAGGCTACACCTTC
CASSLRNYLGYTF
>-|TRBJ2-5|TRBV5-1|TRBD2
TGCGCCAGCAGCATACTAGCGGGAGGGCCTCGGGAGACCCAGTACTTC
CASSILAGGPRETQYF
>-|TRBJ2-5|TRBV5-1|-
TGCGCCAGCAGCACGTCGGCTTCCCAAGAGACCCAGTACTTC
CASSTSASQETQYF
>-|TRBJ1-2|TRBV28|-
TGTGCCAGCAGTCCCCGAGTGGGGGTCTATGGCTACACCTTC
CASSPRVGVYGYTF
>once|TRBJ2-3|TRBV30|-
TGTGCCTGGAGTCAGGGTGGGGACACAGATACGCAGTATTTT
CAWSQGGDTDTQYF
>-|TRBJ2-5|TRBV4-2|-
TGTGCCAGCAGCCAGGCCCCGGGAGAGACCCAGTACTTC
CASSQAPGETQYF
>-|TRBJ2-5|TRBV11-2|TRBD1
TGTGCCAGCAGCTTAGCACAGGGGGCTTTCTGGGAGACCCAGTACTTC
CASSLAQGAFWETQYF
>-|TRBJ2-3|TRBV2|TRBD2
TGTGCCAGCCGGGGGACTATCAGCACAGATACGCAGTATTTT
CASRGTISTDTQYF
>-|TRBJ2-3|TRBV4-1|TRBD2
TGCGCCAGCAGCCGGTACAGCGGGGTGGGAAGACTAGCGGGAGAAAATACGCAGTATTTT
CASSRYSGVGRLAGENTQYF
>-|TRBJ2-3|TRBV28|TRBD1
TGTGCCAGCAGTTTGAGGGGGCAACCGCAGGATACGCAGTATTTT
CASSLRGQPQDTQYF
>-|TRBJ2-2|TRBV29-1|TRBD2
TGCAGCGTCCGAGCGGGAGAAGGGACCGGGGAGCTGTTTTTT
CSVRAGEGTGELFF
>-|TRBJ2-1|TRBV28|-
TGTGCCAGCACCCCAGGCGGGACCGCCTACAATGAGCAGTTCTTC
CASTPGGTAYNEQFF
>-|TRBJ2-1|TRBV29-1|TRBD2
TGCAGCGGGGGACTAGCGGTATCCTACAATGAGCAGTTCTTC
CSGGLAVSYNEQFF
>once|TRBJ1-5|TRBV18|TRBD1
TGTGCCAGCTCTCCAACAAGGGACAGCGCTAAGCATTTT
CASSPTRDSAKHF
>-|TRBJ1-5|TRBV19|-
TGTGCCAGTAGTATTAAGGGCTATAGCAATCAGCCCCAGCATTTT
CASSIKGYSNQPQHF
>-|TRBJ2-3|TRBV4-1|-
TGCGCCAGCAGCCAAGCCTTTACGGGAATGGCAGATACGCAGTATTTT
CASSQAFTGMADTQYF
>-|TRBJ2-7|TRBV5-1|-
TGCGCCAGCAGCTTGGCCCCAGGAAACTACGAGCAGTACTTC
CASSLAPGNYEQYF
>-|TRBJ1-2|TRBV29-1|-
TGCAGCGGCGGCGGGCCGGCAAACTATGGCTACACCTTC
CSGGGPANYGYTF